This T cell receptor (beta chain) is from a study of blood T cell repertoires in COVID-19. On the study more broadly: The analysed material was cDNA or gDNA that came from T cells, B-cell-depleted T cells, or PBMCs.

Only in-frame clones appear in the TCRdb table, and some are missing; sequencing was by immunoSEQ multiplex PCR. The sample carries 250,000 or so clones, roughly 82% recorded once. The CDR3 is 13 residues long. V was pared by 7 bases and J by 12 bases, with 7 bases of the junction left unmatched. Donors were grouped by their self-reported clinical history. Two consecutive negative NP/OP PCR tests, clearance, or resolved symptoms defined Cohort 3 recovery. V is TRBV12-3 or TRBV12-4 and J is TRBJ2-7; 15 positions agree with TRBD2. The source of this sequence is a woman between 50 and 59 years old who had recovered from COVID-19. The sample comprised PBMCs or T cells enriched from blood (not recorded which). DNA for the CDR3: TGTGCCAGCACTAGGACTAGCGGGAGGGCCCCGTACTTC. Its translation: CASTRTSGRAPYF.